These 23 T cell receptor beta chains share one sample of origin, sequenced in a study of blood T cell repertoires in COVID-19. Clones were read by immunoSEQ multiplex PCR, and TCRdb kept only the in-frame ones, dropping some. The sample has 250,000 or so clones; over 65% are singletons. Material: peripheral blood. These receptor sequences come from a woman of 80 years or more with acute or convalescent COVID-19.

The V gene is TRBV6-2 or TRBV6-3, the J gene TRBJ1-4; 8 bases are a match to TRBD1. This CDR3 has 14 amino acids. CDR1 and CDR2 (germline): MNHEY, SVGEGT. The trim removed 4 bases at V and 8 bases at J, leaving 6 bases unmatched. As DNA, the CDR3 is TGTGCCAGCAGTTTCGGACAGGGTATGGAAAAACTGTTTTTT. Its protein is CASSFGQGMEKLFF.

The CDR3 region has the DNA TGTGCCACCAGTGACCCCAGGGGGCTAGCTTCTGGGGCCAACGTCCTGACTTTC. The encoded protein is CATSDPRGLASGANVLTF. The genes are TRBV24-1 and TRBJ2-6; TRBD1 aligns across 8 bases. V shed 4 bases and J 1 base; nucleotides not matched to a gene: 8. The CDR3 covers 18 residues. CDR1 is KGHDR and CDR2 is SFDVKD in the germline V gene.

This chain uses TRBV12-5 with TRBJ1-3, with unresolved D. Germline assignment: CDR1 LGHNT and CDR2 FRNRAP. The CDR3 covers 12 residues. V was clipped by 0 bases and J by 9 bases, with 6 bases between them. The CDR3 nucleotides read TGTGCTAGTGGTTTGGTAGCGTCCACCATATATTTT. Amino acid sequence: CASGLVASTIYF.

The J gene is TRBJ2-7, the V gene TRBV30, with TRBD1 as a possible D gene (6 bases). Trimming cost V 2 bases and J 9 bases, with 23 bases left between them. The CDR3 totals 15 residues. Germline loops: CDR1 GTSNPN, CDR2 SVGIG (reference sequence). The CDR3 loop is CAWSTHTGTQSVQYF. CDR3 in DNA: TGTGCCTGGAGTACCCACACAGGGACCCAATCCGTGCAGTACTTC.

The chain joins TRBV7-2 to TRBJ2-5; 9 bases are a match to TRBD2. The CDR3 has 17 residues. J gave up 1 base and V 5 bases, and 11 bases lay outside the gene matches. Germline V gene data show CDR1 as SGHTA and CDR2 as FQGNSA. The CDR3 sequence is CASSTAPAGGRQETQYF. CDR3 DNA sequence: TGTGCCAGCAGCACCGCACCAGCGGGGGGCCGCCAAGAGACCCAGTACTTC.

The chain links TRBV10-3 to TRBJ1-4; TRBD1 matches 7 bases. CDR1 is ENHRY, CDR2 SYGVKD, per germline. V lost 3 bases and J lost 6; bases outside the gene matches: 10. CDR3 length equals 16 residues. CDR3 loop: CAISDQGQVRDEKLFF. The CDR3 DNA reads TGTGCCATCAGTGACCAAGGACAGGTGCGGGATGAAAAACTGTTTTTT.

This clone has more than one count but fewer than ten. The chain combines TRBV18 with TRBJ2-2; TRBD1 is a possible D gene (6 bases). The CDR3 is made up of 15 amino acids. V was pared by 5 bases and J by 4 bases, with 14 bases between. Germline loops: CDR1 KGHSH, CDR2 LQKENI. Written as DNA, the CDR3 is TGTGCCAGCTCAAGCCAGGGGCTCATCACCGGGGAGCTGTTTTTT. Encoded protein: CASSSQGLITGELFF.

Here the CDR3 DNA reads TGTGCCATCAGTGAGTCGACAGGGATTGATGAGACCCAGTACTTC. Its protein product is CAISESTGIDETQYF. The rearrangement links TRBV10-3 to TRBJ2-5, with 7 bases that match TRBD1. Trimming removed 0 bases from V and 5 bases from J; junction bases left unmatched: 6. The CDR3 has 15 residues. Germline CDR1 is ENHRY and CDR2 is SYGVKD.

The chain couples TRBV5-6 to TRBJ2-1; 8 bases are shared with TRBD2. There are 12 residues in the CDR3. Germline V gene data show CDR1 as SGHDT and CDR2 as YYEEEE. The V segment lost 4 bases and the J segment 16 bases; nucleotides outside the gene matches: 10. The chain's CDR3 is CASSPGLALEFF. In DNA, the CDR3 is TGTGCCAGCAGCCCTGGACTAGCATTGGAATTCTTC.

This chain connects TRBV6-6 to TRBJ1-4, with TRBD1 matching over 8 bases. CDR3 size: 14 residues. The V gene end was trimmed by 8 bases and the J gene end by 8 bases; junction bases not matched to a gene: 10. Germline lookup yields CDR1 MNHNY and CDR2 SVGAGI (reference sequence). The CDR3 sequence is CASLTGTGQEKLFF. For the CDR3, the DNA is TGTGCCAGCTTAACCGGGACAGGTCAGGAAAAACTGTTTTTT.

The V and J genes are TRBV27 and TRBJ1-5; 7 positions match TRBD1. J lost 2 bases, V lost 6 bases, and 16 bases had no gene match. Germline V gene lookup returns CDR1 MNHEY and CDR2 SMNVEV (reference sequence). This CDR3 has 18 amino acids. The CDR3 region has the DNA TGTGCCAGCAGCCTTTCTTCGACAGGGACCTTCGGCAATCAGCCCCAGCATTTT. It specifies CASSLSSTGTFGNQPQHF.

In this sample, this clone turned up a few times. The chain couples TRBV20-1 to TRBJ2-7; TRBD1 aligns across 7 bases. The CDR3 covers 13 residues. The V and J ends lost 3 bases and 0 bases, in that order; junction bases with no gene match: 2. Germline CDR1 is DFQATT and CDR2 is SNEGSKA (reference sequence). CDR3 sequence reads: CSASDRASYEQYF. CDR3 coding DNA: TGCAGTGCTAGTGACAGGGCCTCCTACGAGCAGTACTTC.

The chain has TRBV6-5 and TRBJ2-7; possible D gene TRBD2, 6 bases. The CDR3 extends over 11 amino acids. V was pared by 9 bases and J by 3 bases, with 9 bases between. Germline V CDR1 and CDR2: MNHEY, SVGAGI. CDR3 sequence reads: CASGGLYEQYF. As DNA, the CDR3 is TGTGCCAGTGGGGGACTCTACGAGCAGTACTTC.

V and J are TRBV9 and TRBJ2-3, with 7 bases that match TRBD1. CDR1 SGDLS and CDR2 YYNGEE come from the germline V gene. This CDR3 comprises 14 residues. V shed 4 bases and J 6 bases; nucleotides not matched to a gene: 8. The CDR3 sequence is CASSSKSQGDTQYF. The CDR3, as DNA: TGTGCCAGCAGCTCGAAATCACAGGGGGATACGCAGTATTTT. The full variable domain, completed using reference TRBV9 and TRBJ2-3, is DSGVTQTPKHLITATGQRVTLRCSPRSGDLSVYWYQQSLDQGLQFLIQYYNGEERAKGNILERFSAQQFPDLHSELNLSSLELGDSALYFCASSSKSQGDTQYFGPGTRLTVL.

The chain couples TRBV3-1 (or the pseudogene TRBV3-2) to TRBJ2-7; 12 nucleotides agree with TRBD2. Unmatched junction bases numbered 2, after V lost 4 bases and J lost 1 base. CDR1 and CDR2 from the germline V gene are LGHDT and YNNKEL (reference sequence). The CDR3 spans 15 residues. CDR3 nucleotides: TGTGCCAGCAGCCCGACTAGCGGGGGATCCTACGAGCAGTACTTC. As protein: CASSPTSGGSYEQYF.

V usage is TRBV7-9 and J usage is TRBJ1-1; 10 bases align to TRBD1. The CDR3 has 15 residues. Germline assignment: CDR1 SEHNR and CDR2 FQNEAQ (reference sequence). Germline trimming cut 5 bases from V and 4 bases from J; bases unmatched to any gene: 7. The CDR3 sequence: CASSRGQGVSTEAFF. In DNA form, the CDR3 reads TGTGCCAGCAGCCGCGGACAGGGGGTGTCCACTGAAGCTTTCTTT.

The chain has TRBV28 and TRBJ1-2; 9 nucleotides agree with TRBD1. Trimming took 4 bases from V and 3 from J; bases not matched to a gene: 6. CDR1 is MDHEN and CDR2 is SYDVKM in the germline V gene. The CDR3 consists of 15 residues. The CDR3 bases are TGTGCCAGCAGTTCCAGGACAGGGGTCGACTATGGCTACACCTTC. Its protein is CASSSRTGVDYGYTF.

V gene TRBV15 combines with J gene TRBJ1-2; D unclear. Germline loops: CDR1 LNHNV, CDR2 YYDKDF (reference sequence). This CDR3 contains 14 residues. V lost 0 bases and J 4 bases, leaving 9 bases between the germline ends. CDR3 amino acids: CATSRDTRVYGYTF. As DNA, the CDR3 is TGTGCCACCAGCAGAGATACGAGGGTCTATGGCTACACCTTC. Complete variable domain (other parts from reference TRBV15 and TRBJ1-2): DAMVIQNPRYQVTQFGKPVTLSCSQTLNHNVMYWYQQKSSQAPKLLFHYYDKDFNNEADTPDNFQSRRPNTSFCFLDIRSPGLGDTAMYLCATSRDTRVYGYTFGSGTRLTVV.

This sequence joins TRBV7-2 and TRBJ2-2, with D possibly matching TRBD1 (5 bases). V lost 4 bases and J 4 bases, leaving 13 bases between the germline ends. Per germline, CDR1 SGHTA and CDR2 FQGNSA. The CDR3 extends over 15 amino acids. For the CDR3, the DNA is TGTGCCAGCAGCTACTCAAGGGGCCGCACCGGGGAGCTGTTTTTT. Translated, it gives CASSYSRGRTGELFF.

J is TRBJ2-7 and V is TRBV5-1, with D unresolved. Per the germline V gene, CDR1 is SGHRS and CDR2 is YFSETQ. Trimming removed 4 bases at V and 4 bases at J, with 12 bases between. The CDR3 is 13 amino acids. The CDR3 region has the DNA TGCGCCAGCAGCGTCGAGGTCGGTTACGAGCAGTACTTC. Translated: CASSVEVGYEQYF.

The gene calls are TRBV12-5 and TRBJ2-5, with D perhaps matching TRBD1 (7 bases). Trimming cost V 7 bases and J 5 bases, with 17 bases left between them. The germline V gene has CDR1 LGHNT and CDR2 FRNRAP. This CDR3 comprises 14 residues. CDR3 sequence: CASVRQGLGETQYF. The CDR3 DNA follows: TGTGCTAGTGTCCGACAGGGACTTGGGGAGACCCAGTACTTC.

The chain links TRBV7-2 to TRBJ2-7, with TRBD2 identical over 11 bases. The trim removed 7 bases at V and 12 bases at J, leaving 17 bases unmatched. The CDR3 totals 15 residues. From germline, CDR1 is SGHTA and CDR2 FQGNSA. CDR3 protein: CASTQGSGGGLGPYF. The DNA for the CDR3 is TGTGCCAGCACCCAGGGTAGCGGGGGGGGATTAGGTCCGTACTTC.

The chain recombines TRBV30 with TRBJ2-7; 16 nucleotides line up with TRBD2. The V gene end was trimmed by 4 bases and the J gene end by 0 bases; junction bases not matched to a gene: 9. The CDR3 contains 18 residues. Germline V CDR1 and CDR2: GTSNPN, SVGIG (reference sequence). The chain's CDR3 is CAWTSGTSGRASSYEQYF. The CDR3, as DNA: TGTGCCTGGACCTCCGGGACTAGCGGGAGGGCCAGCTCCTACGAGCAGTACTTC.